Below are 11 T cell receptor beta chains sequenced from a single sample in a study of blood T cell repertoires in COVID-19. The protocol was immunoSEQ multiplex PCR, while the TCRdb copy is restricted to in-frame clones and leaves out a portion. This table holds roughly 250,000 clones, around 89% found once. Sequences were obtained from peripheral blood. These receptors were obtained from a man aged 30 to 45 with acute or convalescent COVID-19.

The chain combines TRBV25-1 with TRBJ1-1; D not resolved. The V end was cut by 2 bases, the J end by 0 bases, with 7 bases between. Looked up from germline, CDR1 is MGHDK and CDR2 is SYGVNS. This CDR3 is 14 amino acids long. CDR3 sequence (DNA): TGTGCCAGCAGTGAAGGCAGAATGAACACTGAAGCTTTCTTT. It encodes CASSEGRMNTEAFF.

The chain combines TRBV5-1 with TRBJ2-7, with D possibly matching TRBD1 (6 bases). CDR1 is SGHRS and CDR2 is YFSETQ in the germline V gene. Trimming removed 1 base from V and 3 bases from J, with 11 bases in between. This CDR3 comprises 14 residues. The CDR3: CASSLYRDRYEQYF. DNA for the CDR3: TGCGCCAGCAGCTTGTACAGGGATCGCTACGAGCAGTACTTC.

The chain has TRBV5-1 and TRBJ2-4; 9 nucleotides line up with TRBD2. The germline gives CDR1 SGHRS, CDR2 YFSETQ. This CDR3 is built from 14 residues. J lost 8 bases, V lost 0 bases, and 3 bases had no gene match. The CDR3 reads CASSLERGRDIQYF. The CDR3 region has the DNA TGCGCCAGCAGCTTGGAGCGCGGGAGGGACATTCAGTACTTC.

The rearrangement uses TRBV5-1 and TRBJ2-5; TRBD1 matches 8 bases. V lost 1 base and J lost 1; bases outside the gene matches: 3. Germline CDR1 and CDR2: SGHRS and YFSETQ. CDR3 length equals 15 residues. CDR3 sequence (DNA): TGCGCCAGCAGCTTGACCACAGGGGGCCAAGAGACCCAGTACTTC. Its translation is CASSLTTGGQETQYF.

The chain couples TRBV28 to TRBJ1-5; D gene uncertain. Germline CDR1 and CDR2: MDHEN and SYDVKM. V dropped 8 bases and J dropped 0 bases, with 17 bases sitting between them. The CDR3 extends over 16 amino acids. The CDR3 DNA follows: TGTGCCAGCCGCCACGGCGGTAGGAATAGCAATCAGCCCCAGCATTTT. Encoded protein: CASRHGGRNSNQPQHF.

Points on this clone: Other nucleotide sequences in the sample specify the same CDR3. The gene calls are TRBV5-1 and TRBJ2-7, with D perhaps matching TRBD1 (6 bases). V was pared by 0 bases and J by 4 bases, with 8 bases between. Per germline, CDR1 SGHRS and CDR2 YFSETQ. CDR3 size: 13 residues. CDR3 bases: TGCGCCAGCAGCTTGGACAGGGCGTACGAGCAGTACTTC. It is translated as CASSLDRAYEQYF.

The chain is built from TRBV28 and TRBJ2-7, with D perhaps matching TRBD2 (5 bases). Germline loops: CDR1 MDHEN, CDR2 SYDVKM. Trimming stripped 7 bases from V and 8 bases from J, with 21 bases between. The CDR3 covers 14 residues. The CDR3 region is CASKPGKGPYKQYF. The DNA for the CDR3 is TGTGCCAGCAAACCGGGAAAGGGCCCCTATAAGCAGTACTTC. The whole variable domain, remainder taken from reference TRBV28 and TRBJ2-7, is DVKVTQSSRYLVKRTGEKVFLECVQDMDHENMFWYRQDPGLGLRLIYFSYDVKMKEKGDIPEGYSVSREKKERFSLILESASTNQTSMYLCASKPGKGPYKQYFGPGTRLTVT.

The V gene is TRBV28, the J gene TRBJ1-1; a possible D gene is TRBD1 (6 bases). There are 16 residues in the CDR3. Looked up from germline, CDR1 is MDHEN and CDR2 is SYDVKM. With 8 bases removed from V and 4 bases from J, the gap between germline ends came to 23 bases. The CDR3 coding sequence is TGTGCCAGCCGTTCCACCCGAAGGGGGAGGGGCACTGAAGCTTTCTTT. Translating gives CASRSTRRGRGTEAFF. The full variable domain, completed using reference TRBV28 and TRBJ1-1, is DVKVTQSSRYLVKRTGEKVFLECVQDMDHENMFWYRQDPGLGLRLIYFSYDVKMKEKGDIPEGYSVSREKKERFSLILESASTNQTSMYLCASRSTRRGRGTEAFFGQGTRLTVV.

This clone appeared a few times. The rearrangement links TRBV3-1 (or the pseudogene TRBV3-2) to TRBJ2-7; a possible D gene is TRBD2 (7 bases). Germline loops: CDR1 LGHDT, CDR2 YNNKEL (reference sequence). V was pared by 1 base and J by 2 bases, with 12 bases between. There are 15 residues in the CDR3. CDR3 protein: CASSQGGGGPYEQYF. Written as DNA, the CDR3 is TGTGCCAGCAGCCAAGGGGGCGGGGGCCCCTACGAGCAGTACTTC.

This clone showed up just a few times. V usage is TRBV7-2 and J usage is TRBJ1-1; D is unresolved. CDR3 length: 13 residues. V was cut by 6 bases and J by 7 bases, with 15 bases left in between. Germline loops: CDR1 SGHTA, CDR2 FQGNSA. CDR3 in DNA: TGTGCCAGCAGGATCGGCTACAGCCGTGAAGCTTTCTTT. Protein sequence: CASRIGYSREAFF.

V is TRBV5-1 and J is TRBJ1-1; 7 nucleotides agree with TRBD1. Germline CDR1 and CDR2: SGHRS and YFSETQ. The CDR3 has 17 residues. J gave up 0 bases and V 0 bases, and 8 bases lay outside the gene matches. DNA of the CDR3: TGCGCCAGCAGCTTGGAAGGGGGCGTTAAGTTGAACACTGAAGCTTTCTTT. It specifies CASSLEGGVKLNTEAFF. The full variable domain, rest sourced from reference TRBV5-1 and TRBJ1-1, is KAGVTQTPRYLIKTRGQQVTLSCSPISGHRSVSWYQQTPGQGLQFLFEYFSETQRNKGNFPGRFSGRQFSNSRSEMNVSTLELGDSALYLCASSLEGGVKLNTEAFFGQGTRLTVV.